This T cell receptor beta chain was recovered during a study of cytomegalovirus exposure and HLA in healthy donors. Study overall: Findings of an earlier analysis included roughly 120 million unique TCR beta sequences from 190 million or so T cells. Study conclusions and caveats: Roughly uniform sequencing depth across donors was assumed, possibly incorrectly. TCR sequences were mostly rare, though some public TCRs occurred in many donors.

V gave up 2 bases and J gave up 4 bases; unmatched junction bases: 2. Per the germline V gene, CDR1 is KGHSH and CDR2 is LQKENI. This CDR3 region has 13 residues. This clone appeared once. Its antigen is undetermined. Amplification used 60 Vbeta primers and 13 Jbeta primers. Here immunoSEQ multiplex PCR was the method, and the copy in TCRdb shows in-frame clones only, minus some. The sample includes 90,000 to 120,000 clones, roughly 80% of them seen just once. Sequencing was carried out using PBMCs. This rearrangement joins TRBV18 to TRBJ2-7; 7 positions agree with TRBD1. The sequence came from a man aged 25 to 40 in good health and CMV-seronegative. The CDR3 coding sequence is TGTGCCAGCTCACCATGGGACAGTTACGAGCAGTACTTC. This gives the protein CASSPWDSYEQYF.